This T cell receptor beta chain derives from a study of T cell clonotyping in hematopoietic cell transplantation. Assay: immunoSEQ multiplex PCR; the TCRdb copy retains only in-frame clones and omits some. The sample has nearly 9,500 clones, around 97% seen once. Here the sequenced sample was peripheral blood mononuclear cells, taken 100 days after allogeneic stem cell transplant. This TCR came from a male patient between 60 and 69 years old who had an allogeneic stem cell transplant from a related donor, so the T cells may come from the graft donor. Some clones in this sample may be carry-over from other donors' samples.

CDR3 sequence reads: CAWRAARRANSYEQYF. CDR3 nucleotides: TGTGCCTGGAGGGCGGCTCGCCGAGCGAACTCCTACGAGCAGTACTTC. The chain carries TRBV30 and TRBJ2-7; D uncertain. This CDR3 is built from 16 residues. V lost 3 bases, J lost 0 bases, and 18 bases lay in between. Germline V gene lookup returns CDR1 GTSNPN and CDR2 SVGIG (reference sequence).